A selection of T cell receptor beta chains follows, all from one sample in a study of blood T cell repertoires in COVID-19. Data came from immunoSEQ multiplex PCR; TCRdb stores just in-frame clones and leaves some out. The sample contains over 200,000 clones, 80% to 90% of which appear only once. Specimen: PBMCs or T cells enriched from blood (not recorded which). These receptors all come from a woman aged 45-65 years who had recovered from COVID-19. CDR3s include the opening cysteine and the closing phenylalanine or tryptophan. D genes are given only for firm matches. Expanded clones are given a class, and other clones once, few, many or no size at all.

j_gene: TRBJ2-1
len: 16
d_gene: TRBD2
v_gene: TRBV7-9
abundance: NA
CDR3nt: TGTGCCAGCAGCTCATCCGGGGCGGGAGGAGGCAATGAGCAGTTCTTC
CDR3aa: CASSSSGAGGGNEQFF

j_gene: TRBJ1-4
len: 15
d_gene: NA
v_gene: TRBV28
abundance: once
CDR3nt: TGTGCCAGCAGTCTACTCCCGGGAGGGAATGAAAAACTGTTTTTT
CDR3aa: CASSLLPGGNEKLFF

j_gene: TRBJ2-1
len: 16
d_gene: TRBD2
v_gene: TRBV13
abundance: few
CDR3nt: TGTGCCAGCAGCCGACCCGGACTAGCGGGAGACGATGAGCAGTTCTTC
CDR3aa: CASSRPGLAGDDEQFF

j_gene: TRBJ2-2
len: 13
d_gene: NA
v_gene: TRBV7-9
abundance: NA
CDR3nt: TGTGCCAGCAGCACCGTGCGCGCCGGGGAGCTGTTTTTT
CDR3aa: CASSTVRAGELFF

j_gene: TRBJ2-7
len: 16
d_gene: TRBD1
v_gene: TRBV5-6
abundance: NA
CDR3nt: TGTGCCAGCAGCTTGGTCGTGGGACAGGGAAGCCACGAGCAGTACTTC
CDR3aa: CASSLVVGQGSHEQYF

j_gene: TRBJ2-2
len: 16
d_gene: TRBD2
v_gene: TRBV5-1
abundance: NA
CDR3nt: TGCGCCAGCAGTCTAGCGGGGGCCACACATGCCGGGGAGCTGTTTTTT
CDR3aa: CASSLAGATHAGELFF

j_gene: TRBJ2-1
len: 19
d_gene: NA
v_gene: TRBV9
abundance: NA
CDR3nt: TGTGCCAGCAGCCCCTTTTTTTCGGGTACCCCGAGCTCCTACAATGAGCAGTTCTTC
CDR3aa: CASSPFFSGTPSSYNEQFF

j_gene: TRBJ2-1
len: 15
d_gene: TRBD2
v_gene: TRBV5-1
abundance: NA
CDR3nt: TGCGCCAGCAGTCAAATGACTAGCCTCACCGATGAGCAGTTCTTC
CDR3aa: CASSQMTSLTDEQFF

j_gene: TRBJ2-2
len: 18
d_gene: TRBD2
v_gene: TRBV19
abundance: NA
CDR3nt: TGTGCCAGTAGTCCTTTACTAGCGGGGACCACCCCACCCGGGGAGCTGTTTTTT
CDR3aa: CASSPLLAGTTPPGELFF

j_gene: TRBJ1-1
len: 13
d_gene: NA
v_gene: TRBV5-1
abundance: NA
CDR3nt: TGCGCCAGCGCCTGGGGGCTGGACACTGAAGCTTTCTTT
CDR3aa: CASAWGLDTEAFF

j_gene: TRBJ1-1
len: 14
d_gene: TRBD1
v_gene: TRBV4-1
abundance: NA
CDR3nt: TGCGCCAGCAGCCCGCAGGGGGCGCTGACTGAAGCTTTCTTT
CDR3aa: CASSPQGALTEAFF

j_gene: TRBJ2-1
len: 16
d_gene: TRBD2
v_gene: TRBV7-8
abundance: NA
CDR3nt: TGTGCCAGCAGCTTAGAGTTTTGGACTAGGATGGATGAGCAGTTCTTC
CDR3aa: CASSLEFWTRMDEQFF

j_gene: TRBJ1-1
len: 11
d_gene: NA
v_gene: TRBV5-1
abundance: NA
CDR3nt: TGCGCCAGCGGCGAGACAGACGAAGCTTTCTTT
CDR3aa: CASGETDEAFF

j_gene: TRBJ1-5
len: 14
d_gene: TRBD1
v_gene: TRBV4-1
abundance: NA
CDR3nt: TGCGCCAGCAGCCAAGTACAGGGGGATCAGCCCCAGCATTTT
CDR3aa: CASSQVQGDQPQHF

j_gene: TRBJ2-2
len: 17
d_gene: TRBD2
v_gene: TRBV4-1
abundance: NA
CDR3nt: TGCGCCAGCAGTCCTAGAAGCGGGAGATCGGGCACCGGGGAGCTGTTTTTT
CDR3aa: CASSPRSGRSGTGELFF

j_gene: TRBJ2-7
len: 13
d_gene: NA
v_gene: TRBV3-1/TRBV3-2
abundance: NA
CDR3nt: TGTGCCAGCAGCTTCCGGGACAATGGCGAGCAGTACTTC
CDR3aa: CASSFRDNGEQYF

j_gene: TRBJ1-2
len: 15
d_gene: NA
v_gene: TRBV7-9
abundance: few
CDR3nt: TGTGCCAGCAGCTTAGCCGGGGGGGGCTACTATGGCTACACCTTC
CDR3aa: CASSLAGGGYYGYTF

j_gene: TRBJ2-3
len: 14
d_gene: NA
v_gene: TRBV5-1
abundance: NA
CDR3nt: TGCGCCAGCCGCTTAGGTAGCCGGGCAGATACGCAGTATTTT
CDR3aa: CASRLGSRADTQYF

j_gene: TRBJ1-6
len: 16
d_gene: TRBD1
v_gene: TRBV6-6
abundance: NA
CDR3nt: TGTGCCAGCAGCCAAGGGATGGGACAGGCTGTTTCACCCCTCCACTTT
CDR3aa: CASSQGMGQAVSPLHF

j_gene: TRBJ2-1
len: 14
d_gene: NA
v_gene: TRBV10-3
abundance: many
CDR3nt: TGTGCCATCAGTGAGGTGCTGGGGCGGGGTGAGCAGTTCTTC
CDR3aa: CAISEVLGRGEQFF

j_gene: TRBJ1-1
len: 14
d_gene: NA
v_gene: TRBV19
abundance: NA
CDR3nt: TGTGCCAGTTCTTATGGGCAGATGAACACTGAAGCTTTCTTT
CDR3aa: CASSYGQMNTEAFF

j_gene: TRBJ1-1
len: 13
d_gene: NA
v_gene: TRBV2
abundance: NA
CDR3nt: TGTGCCAGCAGGGTTGGCTCGAACACTGAAGCTTTCTTT
CDR3aa: CASRVGSNTEAFF

j_gene: TRBJ2-2
len: 16
d_gene: TRBD2
v_gene: TRBV28
abundance: NA
CDR3nt: TGTGCCAGCAGTGGACTAGCGGGAGAATCGGCCGGGGAGCTGTTTTTT
CDR3aa: CASSGLAGESAGELFF

j_gene: TRBJ1-2
len: 13
d_gene: NA
v_gene: TRBV3-1/TRBV3-2
abundance: NA
CDR3nt: TGTGCCAGCACCGAAGGGACATCTCTGGGCTACACCTTC
CDR3aa: CASTEGTSLGYTF

j_gene: TRBJ2-7
len: 20
d_gene: NA
v_gene: TRBV7-7
abundance: NA
CDR3nt: TGTGCTAGCAGCCCCTTAGTGGGGGGGTATGCAGGGGTGAGCTCCTACGAGCAGTACTTC
CDR3aa: CASSPLVGGYAGVSSYEQYF

j_gene: TRBJ1-2
len: 14
d_gene: NA
v_gene: TRBV18
abundance: NA
CDR3nt: TGTGCCAGCTCACCACCGTCGGGGGGTTTCGGCTACACCTTC
CDR3aa: CASSPPSGGFGYTF

j_gene: TRBJ2-3
len: 15
d_gene: TRBD1
v_gene: TRBV29-1
abundance: NA
CDR3nt: TGCAGCGTTGAAGGGGGGTACAGGGGGCGAGATACGCAGTATTTT
CDR3aa: CSVEGGYRGRDTQYF

j_gene: TRBJ2-5
len: 15
d_gene: TRBD1
v_gene: TRBV28
abundance: NA
CDR3nt: TGTGCCAGCAGTCTTTGGACAGGAAGGGGAGAGACCCAGTACTTC
CDR3aa: CASSLWTGRGETQYF

j_gene: TRBJ1-1
len: 14
d_gene: NA
v_gene: TRBV6-5
abundance: NA
CDR3nt: TGTGCCAGCGGGAAGCGTGGAGGAGGAACTGAAGCTTTCTTT
CDR3aa: CASGKRGGGTEAFF

j_gene: TRBJ1-2
len: 15
d_gene: NA
v_gene: TRBV5-1
abundance: NA
CDR3nt: TGCGCCAGCAGCTTGGGGCAGGGGAACTCGCGGGGCTACACCTTC
CDR3aa: CASSLGQGNSRGYTF

j_gene: TRBJ2-7
len: 11
d_gene: NA
v_gene: TRBV11-2
abundance: NA
CDR3nt: TGTGCCAGCAGCTTTACGGGGAAACAGTACTTC
CDR3aa: CASSFTGKQYF

j_gene: TRBJ2-3
len: 18
d_gene: TRBD2
v_gene: TRBV19
abundance: NA
CDR3nt: TGTGCCAGTAGTATGTTGGCTAGCGGGTACACTAGCACAGATACGCAGTATTTT
CDR3aa: CASSMLASGYTSTDTQYF

j_gene: TRBJ1-2
len: 13
d_gene: TRBD1
v_gene: TRBV27
abundance: NA
CDR3nt: TGTGCCAGCAGACACAGGGGGTACGATGGCTACACCTTC
CDR3aa: CASRHRGYDGYTF

j_gene: TRBJ2-7
len: 14
d_gene: TRBD2
v_gene: TRBV27
abundance: NA
CDR3nt: TGTGCCAGCAGTCCGCTAGCGGGAACCTACGAGCAGTACTTC
CDR3aa: CASSPLAGTYEQYF

j_gene: TRBJ2-1
len: 14
d_gene: NA
v_gene: TRBV7-8
abundance: NA
CDR3nt: TGTGCCAGCAGCTTAACGGTTGACTACAATGAGCAGTTCTTC
CDR3aa: CASSLTVDYNEQFF

j_gene: TRBJ2-2
len: 16
d_gene: TRBD2
v_gene: TRBV27
abundance: NA
CDR3nt: TGTGCCAGCAGTTTTTCTGCTAGCGGGAACACCGGGGAGCTGTTTTTT
CDR3aa: CASSFSASGNTGELFF

j_gene: TRBJ2-7
len: 16
d_gene: NA
v_gene: TRBV6-5
abundance: once
CDR3nt: TGTGCCAGCAGTTACTCGGAGGGAGCTGTCACCTACGAGCAGTACTTC
CDR3aa: CASSYSEGAVTYEQYF

j_gene: TRBJ2-5
len: 17
d_gene: TRBD1
v_gene: TRBV5-1
abundance: NA
CDR3nt: TGCGCCAGCAGCTTGGATTTTGGGACAGGGGTTGGGAAGACCCAGTACTTC
CDR3aa: CASSLDFGTGVGKTQYF

j_gene: TRBJ2-1
len: 18
d_gene: TRBD1
v_gene: TRBV10-3
abundance: NA
CDR3nt: TGTGCCATCAGTGCGACGCGGAATGGACAGGGTCTGCGCAATGAGCAGTTCTTC
CDR3aa: CAISATRNGQGLRNEQFF

j_gene: TRBJ2-1
len: 17
d_gene: TRBD2
v_gene: TRBV4-1
abundance: NA
CDR3nt: TGCGCCAGCAGCCAACGCCGACTAGCGGGAGTTCCGAATGAGCAGTTCTTC
CDR3aa: CASSQRRLAGVPNEQFF

j_gene: TRBJ1-5
len: 15
d_gene: NA
v_gene: TRBV6-5
abundance: NA
CDR3nt: TGTGCCAGCAATACGCGGGGAGCTAGCAATCAGCCCCAGCATTTT
CDR3aa: CASNTRGASNQPQHF

j_gene: TRBJ2-2
len: 22
d_gene: TRBD2
v_gene: TRBV5-1
abundance: NA
CDR3nt: TGCGCCAGCAGCTTTACACTTCCGGGACTAGCGGGAGGGCCTGGGTACACCGGGGAGCTGTTTTTT
CDR3aa: CASSFTLPGLAGGPGYTGELFF

j_gene: TRBJ1-4
len: 15
d_gene: NA
v_gene: TRBV21-1
abundance: NA
CDR3nt: TGTGCCAGCAGCAAAGGCCGGGACAGAAATGAAAAACTGTTTTTT
CDR3aa: CASSKGRDRNEKLFF

j_gene: TRBJ2-3
len: 12
d_gene: NA
v_gene: TRBV7-9
abundance: NA
CDR3nt: TGTGCCAGCGGCTCGTCCACAGATACGCAGTATTTT
CDR3aa: CASGSSTDTQYF

j_gene: TRBJ2-7
len: 15
d_gene: NA
v_gene: TRBV6-1
abundance: NA
CDR3nt: TGTGCCAGCAGTGAAGCCCTCTACAGGGCCTACGAGCAGTACTTC
CDR3aa: CASSEALYRAYEQYF

j_gene: TRBJ2-1
len: 16
d_gene: TRBD2
v_gene: TRBV7-2
abundance: few
CDR3nt: TGTGCCAGCAGCTTAATTCCCGGGACTAGCTATAGTGAGCAGTTCTTC
CDR3aa: CASSLIPGTSYSEQFF

j_gene: TRBJ2-3
len: 12
d_gene: NA
v_gene: TRBV5-1
abundance: few
CDR3nt: TGCGCCAGCAAGTTTTCTAGCGATACGCAGTATTTT
CDR3aa: CASKFSSDTQYF